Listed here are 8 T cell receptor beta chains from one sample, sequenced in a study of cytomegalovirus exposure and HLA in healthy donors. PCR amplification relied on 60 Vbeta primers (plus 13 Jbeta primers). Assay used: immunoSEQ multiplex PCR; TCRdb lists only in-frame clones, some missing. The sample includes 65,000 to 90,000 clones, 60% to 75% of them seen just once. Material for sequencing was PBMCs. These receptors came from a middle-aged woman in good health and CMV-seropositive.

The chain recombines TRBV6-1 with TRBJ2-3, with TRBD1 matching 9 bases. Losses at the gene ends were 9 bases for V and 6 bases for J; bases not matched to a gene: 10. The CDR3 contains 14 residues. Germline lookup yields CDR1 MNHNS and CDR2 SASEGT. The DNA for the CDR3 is TGTGCCAGTCTAACAGGGGGCGCACCTGATACGCAGTATTTT. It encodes CASLTGGAPDTQYF.

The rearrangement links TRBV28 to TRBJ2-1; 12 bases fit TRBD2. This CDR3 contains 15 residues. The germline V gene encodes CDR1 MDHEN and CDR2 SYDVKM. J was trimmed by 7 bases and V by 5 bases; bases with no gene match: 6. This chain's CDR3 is CASSRTTSGRNEQFF. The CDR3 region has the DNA TGTGCCAGCAGTCGCACGACTAGCGGGAGAAATGAGCAGTTCTTC.

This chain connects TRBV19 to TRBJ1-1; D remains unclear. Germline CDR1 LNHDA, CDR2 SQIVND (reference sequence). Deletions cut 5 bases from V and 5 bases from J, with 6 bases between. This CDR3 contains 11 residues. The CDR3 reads CASSPGTEAFF. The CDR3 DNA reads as TGTGCCAGTAGTCCGGGGACTGAAGCTTTCTTT. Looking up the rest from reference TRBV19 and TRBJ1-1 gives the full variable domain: DGGITQSPKYLFRKEGQNVTLSCEQNLNHDAMYWYRQDPGQGLRLIYYSQIVNDFQKGDIAEGYSVSREKKESFPLTVTSAQKNPTAFYLCASSPGTEAFFGQGTRLTVV.

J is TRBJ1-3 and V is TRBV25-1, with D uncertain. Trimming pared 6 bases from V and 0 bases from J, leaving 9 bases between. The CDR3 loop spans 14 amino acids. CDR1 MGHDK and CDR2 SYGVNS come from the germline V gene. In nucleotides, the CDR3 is TGTGCCAGCAGCGCCCGGGGCTCTGGAAACACCATATATTTT. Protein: CASSARGSGNTIYF.

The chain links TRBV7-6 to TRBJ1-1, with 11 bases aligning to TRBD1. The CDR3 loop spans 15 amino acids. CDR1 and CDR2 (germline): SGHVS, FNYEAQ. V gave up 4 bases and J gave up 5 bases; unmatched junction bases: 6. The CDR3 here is CASSSGTGGGTEAFF. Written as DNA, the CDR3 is TGTGCCAGCAGCTCTGGGACAGGGGGAGGGACTGAAGCTTTCTTT.

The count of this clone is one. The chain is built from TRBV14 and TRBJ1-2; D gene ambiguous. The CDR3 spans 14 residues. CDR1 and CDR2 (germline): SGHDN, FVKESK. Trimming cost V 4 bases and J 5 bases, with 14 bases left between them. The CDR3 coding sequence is TGTGCCAGCAGCCTAGTAGACGGAGGTTATGGCTACACCTTC. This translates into CASSLVDGGYGYTF.

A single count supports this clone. The CDR3 DNA reads TGCGCCAGCAGCCAAGAGGAGGTGACAGGGATCGGTGAGCAGTTCTTC. This gives the protein CASSQEEVTGIGEQFF. The chain has TRBV4-1 and TRBJ2-1, with 7 bases matching TRBD1. Germline CDR1 MGHRA, CDR2 YSYEKL. V lost 0 bases and J lost 9; bases outside the gene matches: 11. This CDR3 spans 16 amino acids.

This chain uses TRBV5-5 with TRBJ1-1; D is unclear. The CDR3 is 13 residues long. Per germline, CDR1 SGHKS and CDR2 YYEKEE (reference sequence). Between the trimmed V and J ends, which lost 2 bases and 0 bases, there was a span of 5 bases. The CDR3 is CASSLSVNTEAFF. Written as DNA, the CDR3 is TGTGCCAGCAGCTTATCTGTGAACACTGAAGCTTTCTTT.